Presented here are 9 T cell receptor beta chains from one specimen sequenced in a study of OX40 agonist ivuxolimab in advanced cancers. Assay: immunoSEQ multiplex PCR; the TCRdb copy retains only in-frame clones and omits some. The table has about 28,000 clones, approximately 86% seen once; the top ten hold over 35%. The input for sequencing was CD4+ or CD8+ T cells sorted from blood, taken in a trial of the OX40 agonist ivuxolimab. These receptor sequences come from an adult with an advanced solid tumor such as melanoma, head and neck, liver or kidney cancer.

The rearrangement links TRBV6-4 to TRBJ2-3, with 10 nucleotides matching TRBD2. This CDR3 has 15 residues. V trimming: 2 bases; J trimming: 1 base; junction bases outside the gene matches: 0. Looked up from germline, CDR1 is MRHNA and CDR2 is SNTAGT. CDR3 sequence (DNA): TGTGCCAGCAGTGACGGGACTAGCGGCACAGATACGCAGTATTTT. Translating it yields CASSDGTSGTDTQYF.

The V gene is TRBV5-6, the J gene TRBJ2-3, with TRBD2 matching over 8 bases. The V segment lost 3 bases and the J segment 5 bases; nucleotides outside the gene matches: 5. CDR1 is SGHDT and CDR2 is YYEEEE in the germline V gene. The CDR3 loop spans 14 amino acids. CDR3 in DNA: TGTGCCAGCAGCTATGGACTAGCTAAAGATACGCAGTATTTT. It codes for CASSYGLAKDTQYF.

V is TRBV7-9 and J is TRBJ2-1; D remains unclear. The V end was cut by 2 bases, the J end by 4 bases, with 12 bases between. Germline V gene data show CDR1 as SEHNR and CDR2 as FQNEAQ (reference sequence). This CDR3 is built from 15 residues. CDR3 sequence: CASSLRSTSYNEQFF. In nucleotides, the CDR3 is TGTGCCAGCAGCTTAAGGTCGACCTCTTACAATGAGCAGTTCTTC.

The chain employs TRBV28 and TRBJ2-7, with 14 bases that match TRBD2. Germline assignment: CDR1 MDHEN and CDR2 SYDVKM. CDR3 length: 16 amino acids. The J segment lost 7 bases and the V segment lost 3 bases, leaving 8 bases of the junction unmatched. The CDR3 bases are TGTGCCAGCAGTTTCTCCCCGACTAGCGGGAGGGAAGAGCAGTACTTC. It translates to CASSFSPTSGREEQYF.

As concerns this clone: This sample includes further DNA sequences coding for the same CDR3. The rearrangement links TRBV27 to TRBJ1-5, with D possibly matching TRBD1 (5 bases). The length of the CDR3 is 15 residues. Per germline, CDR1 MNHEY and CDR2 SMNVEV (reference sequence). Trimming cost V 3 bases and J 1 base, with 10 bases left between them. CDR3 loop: CASSLGGVSNQPQHF. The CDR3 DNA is TGTGCCAGCAGTTTGGGGGGAGTCAGCAATCAGCCCCAGCATTTT.

The CDR3 is CASSDTSGPNEQFF. Here the CDR3 DNA reads TGTGCCAGCAGCGACACTAGCGGGCCTAATGAGCAGTTCTTC. The J gene is TRBJ2-1, the V gene TRBV7-6; TRBD2 aligns across 9 bases. The CDR3 totals 14 residues. Trimming removed 5 bases from V and 7 bases from J; junction bases left unmatched: 6. Germline V gene data show CDR1 as SGHVS and CDR2 as FNYEAQ.

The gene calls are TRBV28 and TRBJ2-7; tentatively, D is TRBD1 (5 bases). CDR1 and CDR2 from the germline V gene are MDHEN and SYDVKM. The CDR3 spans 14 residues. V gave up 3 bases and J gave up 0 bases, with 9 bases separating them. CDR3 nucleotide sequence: TGTGCCAGCAGTTTTCAGGGTTTCTCCTACGAGCAGTACTTC. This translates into CASSFQGFSYEQYF.

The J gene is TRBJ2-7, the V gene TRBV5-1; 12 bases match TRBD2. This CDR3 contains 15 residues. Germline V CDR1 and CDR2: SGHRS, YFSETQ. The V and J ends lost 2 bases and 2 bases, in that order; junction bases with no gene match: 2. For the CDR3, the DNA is TGCGCCAGCAGCTTCGGACTAGCGGGGACCTACGAGCAGTACTTC. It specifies CASSFGLAGTYEQYF.

CDR3 sequence reads: CASRNRAGFNEQFF. CDR3 DNA sequence: TGTGCCAGCCGGAATAGAGCGGGATTCAATGAGCAGTTCTTC. The chain joins TRBV6-4 to TRBJ2-1; TRBD2 agrees at 7 bases. This CDR3 is 14 amino acids long. Germline trimming cut 8 bases from V and 6 bases from J; bases unmatched to any gene: 10. Per the germline V gene, CDR1 is MRHNA and CDR2 is SNTAGT.